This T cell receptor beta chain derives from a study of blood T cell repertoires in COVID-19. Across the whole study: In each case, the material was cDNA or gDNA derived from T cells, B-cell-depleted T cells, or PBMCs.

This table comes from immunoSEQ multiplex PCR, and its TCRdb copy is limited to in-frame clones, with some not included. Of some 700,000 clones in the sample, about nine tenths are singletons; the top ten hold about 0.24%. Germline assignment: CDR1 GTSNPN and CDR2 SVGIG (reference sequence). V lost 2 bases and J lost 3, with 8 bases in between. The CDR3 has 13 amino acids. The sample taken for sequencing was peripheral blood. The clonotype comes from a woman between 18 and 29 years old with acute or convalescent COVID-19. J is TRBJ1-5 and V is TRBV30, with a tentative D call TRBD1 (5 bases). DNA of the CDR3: TGTGCCTGGAGTTACAGGAACAATCAGCCCCAGCATTTT. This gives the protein CAWSYRNNQPQHF.